The 20 T cell receptor beta chains given below trace back to one sample, sequenced in a study of technical replicates of blood from a few donors. Profiled with immunoSEQ multiplex PCR; TCRdb holds only in-frame clones, not every one. Of about 56,000 clones listed, more than 85% are singletons. Material: PBMCs. Receptor source: a human donor in good health. Some clones in this sample may be carry-over from other donors' samples.

The rearrangement links TRBV2 to TRBJ2-1, with 12 nucleotides matching TRBD1. Germline assignment: CDR1 SNHLY and CDR2 FYNNEI. J was trimmed by 8 bases and V by 5 bases; bases with no gene match: 4. The length of the CDR3 is 14 residues. CDR3 sequence reads: CASSRDRGLDEQFF. The CDR3 coding sequence is TGTGCCAGCAGTAGGGACAGGGGGCTCGATGAGCAGTTCTTC.

This clone showed up just a few times. The chain couples TRBV10-2 to TRBJ2-3; tentative D call: TRBD1 (5 bases). Per germline, CDR1 WSHSY and CDR2 SAAADI. This CDR3 comprises 16 residues. V was cut by 2 bases and J by 3 bases, with 15 bases left in between. The CDR3 coding sequence is TGCGCCAGCAGTGAGAGGGGCGTGGCGGAGACAGATACGCAGTATTTT. Amino acids: CASSERGVAETDTQYF.

There are a few counts of this clone. V gene TRBV19 combines with J gene TRBJ2-3; 14 bases align to TRBD2. V shed 6 bases and J 1 base; nucleotides not matched to a gene: 3. Germline V CDR1 and CDR2: LNHDA, SQIVND (reference sequence). CDR3 length equals 16 residues. The DNA of the CDR3 is TGTGCCAGTAGCCGACTAGCGGGGGGGGGCACAGATACGCAGTATTTT. Translation: CASSRLAGGGTDTQYF. The complete variable domain, with remaining parts taken from reference TRBV19 and TRBJ2-3, reads DGGITQSPKYLFRKEGQNVTLSCEQNLNHDAMYWYRQDPGQGLRLIYYSQIVNDFQKGDIAEGYSVSREKKESFPLTVTSAQKNPTAFYLCASSRLAGGGTDTQYFGPGTRLTVL.

This clone occurred once. The CDR3 coding sequence is TGTGCCAGCAGCCCTGACAGCCTGAACACTGAAGCTTTCTTT. Amino acids: CASSPDSLNTEAFF. The rearrangement links TRBV7-9 to TRBJ1-1; D possibly corresponds to TRBD1 (5 bases). CDR1 and CDR2 (germline): SEHNR, FQNEAQ (reference sequence). The CDR3 totals 14 residues. V shed 5 bases and J shed 0 bases, with 10 bases lying between them. Full variable domain (rest looked up from reference TRBV7-9 and TRBJ1-1): DTGVSQNPRHKITKRGQNVTFRCDPISEHNRLYWYRQTLGQGPEFLTYFQNEAQLEKSRLLSDRFSAERPKGSFSTLEIQRTEQGDSAMYLCASSPDSLNTEAFFGQGTRLTVV.

The CDR3 protein is CASSQMGVVNEQFF. CDR3 DNA sequence: TGTGCCAGCAGCCAAATGGGAGTCGTAAATGAGCAGTTCTTC. The chain couples TRBV7-2 to TRBJ2-1; D perhaps matches TRBD2 (5 bases). This CDR3 contains 14 residues. Germline V gene sequence: CDR1 SGHTA, CDR2 FQGNSA. Trimming pared 5 bases from V and 7 bases from J, leaving 15 bases between.

This clone was counted once. The rearrangement links TRBV27 to TRBJ2-3, with TRBD2 matching over 7 bases. Unmatched junction bases numbered 8, after V lost 5 bases and J lost 0 bases. The CDR3 covers 16 residues. The germline gives CDR1 MNHEY, CDR2 SMNVEV (reference sequence). The CDR3 DNA sequence: TGTGCCAGCAGTCATTCTAGCGGTACTAGCACAGATACGCAGTATTTT. It codes for CASSHSSGTSTDTQYF.

This chain joins TRBV12-2 and TRBJ2-7; the D segment call TRBD2 is taken from the table without a DNA check. TRBV12-2 constitutes a pseudogene. There are 15 residues in the CDR3. The CDR3 protein is CASRLGLGVSYEQYF. CDR3 in DNA: TGTGCAAGTCGCTTAGGGTTAGGAGTTTCCTACGAGCAGTACTTC.

This chain joins TRBV4-3 and TRBJ2-7; 8 positions agree with TRBD2. CDR1 and CDR2 (germline): LGHNA, YSLEER. The CDR3 is 17 residues long. J was trimmed by 3 bases and V by 5 bases; bases with no gene match: 15. Here the CDR3 DNA reads TGCGCCAGCAGCGGCGCTTTTCGAGCGGGGGTACTCTACGAGCAGTACTTC. As protein: CASSGAFRAGVLYEQYF.

This sequence joins TRBV11-2 and TRBJ2-7; possibly TRBD1 for D (6 bases). The CDR3 contains 13 residues. Per the germline V gene, CDR1 is SGHAT and CDR2 is FQNNGV. Trimming removed 5 bases from V and 6 bases from J, with 14 bases in between. The DNA for the CDR3 is TGTGCCAGCAGCACCGACTGGACAGCCGAGCAGTACTTC. Protein: CASSTDWTAEQYF.

This clone was detected a few times. The V gene is TRBV10-3, the J gene TRBJ2-7; 7 nucleotides align to TRBD2. Germline loops: CDR1 ENHRY, CDR2 SYGVKD. Losses at the gene ends were 3 bases for V and 6 bases for J; bases not matched to a gene: 11. The CDR3 runs 15 residues. Here the CDR3 DNA reads TGTGCCATCAGTGACCCGGGACTACCTTACGGCGAGCAGTACTTC. Encoded protein: CAISDPGLPYGEQYF.

The V call is TRBV7-9, the J call TRBJ2-7; D is ambiguous. Germline CDR1 is SEHNR and CDR2 is FQNEAQ (reference sequence). V was pared by 1 base and J by 5 bases, with 9 bases between. The CDR3 is 13 residues long. CDR3: CASSLGRVNEQYF. In nucleotides, the CDR3 is TGTGCCAGCAGCTTAGGTCGGGTAAACGAGCAGTACTTC.

This clone was detected only once. The chain carries TRBV6-5 and TRBJ1-4; possibly TRBD1 for D (6 bases). Looked up from germline, CDR1 is MNHEY and CDR2 is SVGAGI. The CDR3 is 13 amino acids. Deletions cut 6 bases from V and 6 bases from J, with 11 bases between. CDR3 DNA sequence: TGTGCCAGCAGCCTATACAGGGATGAAAAACTGTTTTTT. As protein: CASSLYRDEKLFF.

The chain recombines TRBV5-8 with TRBJ2-7; tentatively, D is TRBD1 (5 bases). Trimming cost V 4 bases and J 4 bases, with 12 bases left between them. Germline CDR1 is SGHTS and CDR2 is YDEGEE. CDR3 length: 13 amino acids. The CDR3 DNA reads TGTGCCAGCAGCGGTGCAGGGTTGTACGAGCAGTACTTC. Translated, it gives CASSGAGLYEQYF.

This clone is a singleton in its sample. This chain joins TRBV4-3 and TRBJ2-5; 7 bases agree with TRBD1. Germline loops: CDR1 LGHNA, CDR2 YSLEER. The CDR3 has 14 residues. Trimming took 6 bases from V and 3 from J; bases not matched to a gene: 7. Here the CDR3 DNA reads TGCGCCAGCAGTCGGGACAGCCAGAAAGAGACCCAGTACTTC. Encoded protein: CASSRDSQKETQYF.

V usage is TRBV2 and J usage is TRBJ2-1, with 10 bases identical to TRBD2. V lost 8 bases and J lost 7; bases outside the gene matches: 5. Germline-derived CDR1 and CDR2 are SNHLY and FYNNEI. The CDR3 is 13 residues long. For the CDR3, the DNA is TGTGCCAGCGATCTAGCGGGAGATAATGAGCAGTTCTTC. This translates into CASDLAGDNEQFF.

Only one count was recorded for this clone. V is TRBV7-2 and J is TRBJ2-5; 7 nucleotides align to TRBD2. Per germline, CDR1 SGHTA and CDR2 FQGNSA. Trimming removed 1 base from V and 5 bases from J; junction bases left unmatched: 4. This CDR3 spans 14 amino acids. The CDR3 DNA reads as TGTGCCAGCAGCTTAGGGGGGGGAGTCGAGACCCAGTACTTC. It translates to CASSLGGGVETQYF.

CDR3 DNA sequence: TGCGCCAGCAGCTTGAGCGGGGGCCTGGTTCGAGAGACCCAGTACTTC. As protein: CASSLSGGLVRETQYF. The rearrangement uses TRBV5-1 and TRBJ2-5; the match to TRBD2 covers 8 bases. Germline CDR1 SGHRS, CDR2 YFSETQ. The CDR3 is 16 residues long. The V segment lost 1 base and the J segment 4 bases; nucleotides outside the gene matches: 9.

The CDR3, as DNA: TGCGCCAGCAGAATAACCCCGGGACAGGGGACCCAGCCCCAGCATTTT. Translating it yields CASRITPGQGTQPQHF. V gene TRBV10-1 combines with J gene TRBJ1-5; 10 bases match TRBD1. V lost 6 bases to trimming and J lost 7 bases; unmatched junction nucleotides: 12. Germline lookup yields CDR1 WNHNN and CDR2 SYGVQD (reference sequence). This CDR3 comprises 16 residues.

This chain uses TRBV9 with TRBJ2-5; a possible D gene is TRBD2 (6 bases). Trimming stripped 7 bases from V and 4 bases from J, with 17 bases between. Germline CDR1 is SGDLS and CDR2 is YYNGEE. There are 14 residues in the CDR3. CDR3 sequence (DNA): TGTGCCAGCTCCCGCGGCGGGGAGTCAGAGACCCAGTACTTC. As protein: CASSRGGESETQYF.

The chain uses TRBV7-2 and TRBJ2-5; TRBD2 matches 8 bases. Trimming took 0 bases from V and 5 from J; bases not matched to a gene: 2. Germline V gene lookup returns CDR1 SGHTA and CDR2 FQGNSA. This CDR3 is built from 14 residues. The CDR3 is CASSLAGRVETQYF. CDR3 in DNA: TGTGCCAGCAGCTTAGCCGGGAGGGTCGAGACCCAGTACTTC.